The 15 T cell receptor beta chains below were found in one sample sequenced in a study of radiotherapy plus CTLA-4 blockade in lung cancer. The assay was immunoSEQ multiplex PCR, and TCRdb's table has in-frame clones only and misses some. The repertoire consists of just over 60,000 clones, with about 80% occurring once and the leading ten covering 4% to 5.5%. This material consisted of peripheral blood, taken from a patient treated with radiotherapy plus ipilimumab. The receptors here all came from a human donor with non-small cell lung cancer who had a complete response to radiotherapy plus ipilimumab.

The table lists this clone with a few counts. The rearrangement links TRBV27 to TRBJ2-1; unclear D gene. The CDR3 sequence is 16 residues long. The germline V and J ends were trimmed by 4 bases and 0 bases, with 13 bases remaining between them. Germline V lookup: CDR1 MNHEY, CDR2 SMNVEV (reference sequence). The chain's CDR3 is CASSSRGGPSYNEQFF. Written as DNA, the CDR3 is TGTGCCAGCAGTTCCCGAGGCGGCCCCTCCTACAATGAGCAGTTCTTC.

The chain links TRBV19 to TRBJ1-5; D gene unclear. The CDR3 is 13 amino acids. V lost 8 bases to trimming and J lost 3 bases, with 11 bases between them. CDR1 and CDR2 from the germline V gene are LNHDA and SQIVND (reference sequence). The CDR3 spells CASLGRDNQPQHF. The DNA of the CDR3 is TGTGCCAGTTTGGGCAGAGACAATCAGCCCCAGCATTTT.

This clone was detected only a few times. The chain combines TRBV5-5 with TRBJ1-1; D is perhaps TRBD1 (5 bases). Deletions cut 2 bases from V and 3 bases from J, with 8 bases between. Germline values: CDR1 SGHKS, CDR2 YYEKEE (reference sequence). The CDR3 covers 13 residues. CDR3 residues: CASSFQGDTEAFF. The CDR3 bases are TGTGCCAGCAGCTTCCAGGGAGACACTGAAGCTTTCTTT.

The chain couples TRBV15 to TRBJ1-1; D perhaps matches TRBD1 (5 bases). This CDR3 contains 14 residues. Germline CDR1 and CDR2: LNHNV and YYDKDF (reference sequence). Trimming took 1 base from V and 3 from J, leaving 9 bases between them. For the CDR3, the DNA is TGTGCCACCAGCAGAGGCGGGGCAGACACTGAAGCTTTCTTT. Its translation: CATSRGGADTEAFF. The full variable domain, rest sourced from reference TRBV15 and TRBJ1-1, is DAMVIQNPRYQVTQFGKPVTLSCSQTLNHNVMYWYQQKSSQAPKLLFHYYDKDFNNEADTPDNFQSRRPNTSFCFLDIRSPGLGDTAMYLCATSRGGADTEAFFGQGTRLTVV.

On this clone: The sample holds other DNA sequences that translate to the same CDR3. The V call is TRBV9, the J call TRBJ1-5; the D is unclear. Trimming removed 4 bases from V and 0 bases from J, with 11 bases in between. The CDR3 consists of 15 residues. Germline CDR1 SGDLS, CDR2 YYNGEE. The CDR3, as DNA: TGTGCCAGCAGCCCCGACGGATATAGCAATCAGCCCCAGCATTTT. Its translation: CASSPDGYSNQPQHF. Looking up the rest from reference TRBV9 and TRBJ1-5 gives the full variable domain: DSGVTQTPKHLITATGQRVTLRCSPRSGDLSVYWYQQSLDQGLQFLIQYYNGEERAKGNILERFSAQQFPDLHSELNLSSLELGDSALYFCASSPDGYSNQPQHFGDGTRLSIL.

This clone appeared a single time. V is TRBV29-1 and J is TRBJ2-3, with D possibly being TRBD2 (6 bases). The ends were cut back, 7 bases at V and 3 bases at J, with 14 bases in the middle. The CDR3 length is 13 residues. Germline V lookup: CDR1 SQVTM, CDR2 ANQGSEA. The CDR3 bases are TGCAGCGCCCTGGCGGGAACGACAGATACGCAGTATTTT. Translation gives CSALAGTTDTQYF.

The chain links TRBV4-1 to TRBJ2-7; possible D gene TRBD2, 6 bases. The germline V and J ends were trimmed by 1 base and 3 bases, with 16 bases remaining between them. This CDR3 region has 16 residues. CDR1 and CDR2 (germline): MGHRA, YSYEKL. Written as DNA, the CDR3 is TGCGCCAGCAGCCAAGTTAATAGCGGACTCTACTACGAGCAGTACGTC. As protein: CASSQVNSGLYYEQYV.

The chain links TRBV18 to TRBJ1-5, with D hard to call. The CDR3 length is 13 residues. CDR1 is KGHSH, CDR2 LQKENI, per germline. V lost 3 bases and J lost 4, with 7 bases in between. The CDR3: CASSPEGNQPQHF. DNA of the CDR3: TGTGCCAGCTCACCGGAAGGGAATCAGCCCCAGCATTTT.

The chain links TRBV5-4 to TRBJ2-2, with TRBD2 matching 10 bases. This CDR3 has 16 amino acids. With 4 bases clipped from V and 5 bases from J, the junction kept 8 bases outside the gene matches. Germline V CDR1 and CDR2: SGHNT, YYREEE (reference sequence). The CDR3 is CASSPQRGGQTGELFF. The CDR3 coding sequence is TGTGCCAGCAGCCCTCAGCGGGGGGGACAAACCGGGGAGCTGTTTTTT. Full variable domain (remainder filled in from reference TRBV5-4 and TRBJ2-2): ETGVTQSPTHLIKTRGQQVTLRCSSQSGHNTVSWYQQALGQGPQFIFQYYREEENGRGNFPPRFSGLQFPNYSSELNVNALELDDSALYLCASSPQRGGQTGELFFGEGSRLTVL.

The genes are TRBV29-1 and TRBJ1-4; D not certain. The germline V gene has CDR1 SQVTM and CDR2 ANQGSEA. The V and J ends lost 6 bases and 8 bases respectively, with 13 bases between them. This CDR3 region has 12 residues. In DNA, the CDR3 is TGCAGCGTGACGAAGCACGGCGAAAAACTGTTTTTT. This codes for CSVTKHGEKLFF. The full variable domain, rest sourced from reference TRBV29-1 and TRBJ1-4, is SAVISQKPSRDICQRGTSLTIQCQVDSQVTMMFWYRQQPGQSLTLIATANQGSEATYESGFVIDKFPISRPNLTFSTLTVSNMSPEDSSIYLCSVTKHGEKLFFGSGTQLSVL.

The CDR3 loop reads CASSLGDTLTDTQYF. In DNA form, the CDR3 reads TGTGCCAGCAGCTTGGGGGACACACTCACAGATACGCAGTATTTT. The rearrangement uses TRBV5-4 and TRBJ2-3; possibly TRBD1 for D (6 bases). V was shortened by 0 bases and J by 2 bases, with 10 bases between the two germline ends. CDR3 length equals 15 residues. CDR1 SGHNT and CDR2 YYREEE come from the germline V gene (reference sequence).

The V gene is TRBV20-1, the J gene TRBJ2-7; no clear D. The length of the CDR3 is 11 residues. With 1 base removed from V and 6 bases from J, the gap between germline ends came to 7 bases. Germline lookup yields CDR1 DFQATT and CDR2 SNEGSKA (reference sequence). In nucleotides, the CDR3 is TGCAGTGCTAGAGGTGCTACCGAGCAGTACTTC. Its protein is CSARGATEQYF.

CDR3 residues: CASSLVVSGRNNEQFF. The DNA of the CDR3 is TGTGCCAGCAGCTTGGTGGTTAGCGGGAGGAACAATGAGCAGTTCTTC. This rearrangement joins TRBV5-6 to TRBJ2-1; 10 nucleotides line up with TRBD2. Germline loops: CDR1 SGHDT, CDR2 YYEEEE. Germline trimming cut 0 bases from V and 5 bases from J; bases unmatched to any gene: 5. The CDR3 has 16 residues.

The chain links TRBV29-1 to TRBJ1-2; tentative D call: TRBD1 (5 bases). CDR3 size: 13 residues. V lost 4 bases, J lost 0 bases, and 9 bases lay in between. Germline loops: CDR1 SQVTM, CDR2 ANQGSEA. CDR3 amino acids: CSVARDPNYGYTF. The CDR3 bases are TGCAGCGTTGCCAGGGACCCTAACTATGGCTACACCTTC. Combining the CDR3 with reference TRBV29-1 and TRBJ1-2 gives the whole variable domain SAVISQKPSRDICQRGTSLTIQCQVDSQVTMMFWYRQQPGQSLTLIATANQGSEATYESGFVIDKFPISRPNLTFSTLTVSNMSPEDSSIYLCSVARDPNYGYTFGSGTRLTVV.

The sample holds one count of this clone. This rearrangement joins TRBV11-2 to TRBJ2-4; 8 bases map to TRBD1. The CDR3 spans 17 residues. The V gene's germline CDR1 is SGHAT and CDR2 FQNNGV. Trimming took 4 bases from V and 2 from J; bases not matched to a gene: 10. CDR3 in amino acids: CASSSRTGSETKNIQYF. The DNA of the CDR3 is TGTGCCAGCAGCTCCAGGACAGGGTCGGAAACCAAAAACATTCAGTACTTC.